Below are 24 T cell receptor beta chains sequenced from a single sample in a study of CD8 T cells in ankylosing spondylitis. One entry per CDR3 protein results from TCRdb running MiXCR on the 5' RACE reads. This sample has a few hundred thousand distinct CDR3 sequences, with approximately 10% found just once. The source material was blood, either unsorted or a sorted T cell fraction (not recorded which). All receptors derive from a male donor with ankylosing spondylitis or in good health (not recorded which).

In this sample, this clonotype turned up many times. This chain uses TRBV20-1 with TRBJ2-2; 9 nucleotides line up with TRBD1. Germline V gene sequence: CDR1 DFQATT, CDR2 SNEGSKA (reference sequence). The CDR3 consists of 13 residues. With 7 bases clipped from V and 7 bases from J, the junction kept 7 bases outside the gene matches. DNA for the CDR3: TGCAGTGGAGACAGGGGGAAGAGCGGGGAGCTGTTTTTT. The encoded protein is CSGDRGKSGELFF.

This clonotype was found many times. This rearrangement joins TRBV7-6 to TRBJ2-7, with D tentatively TRBD2 (5 bases). This CDR3 spans 12 amino acids. The germline CDR1 and CDR2 sequences are SGHVS and FNYEAQ. Between the trimmed V and J ends, which lost 5 bases and 4 bases, there was a span of 9 bases. Here the CDR3 DNA reads TGTGCCAGCAGCCGGTCGGGGTACGAGCAGTACTTC. This sequence encodes CASSRSGYEQYF. The entire variable domain, with the rest obtained from reference TRBV7-6 and TRBJ2-7, is as follows: GAGVSQSPRYKVTKRGQDVALRCDPISGHVSLYWYRQALGQGPEFLTYFNYEAQQDKSGLPNDRFSAERPEGSISTLTIQRTEQRDSAMYRCASSRSGYEQYFGPGTRLTVT.

This clonotype was counted between two and nine times. The chain combines TRBV10-3 with TRBJ1-1, with D possibly matching TRBD1 (6 bases). Germline CDR1 reads ENHRY; CDR2 reads SYGVKD. V was cut by 6 bases and J by 1 base, with 18 bases left in between. The CDR3 is 16 residues long. CDR3 in DNA: TGTGCCATCAGCGAATGGCCCGCCAGGGGGAACACTGAAGCTTTCTTT. Encoded protein: CAISEWPARGNTEAFF.

The sample holds a few counts of this clonotype. The chain is built from TRBV7-2 and TRBJ2-7; TRBD2 aligns across 10 bases. CDR3 length: 16 residues. Germline-derived CDR1 and CDR2 are SGHTA and FQGNSA. Germline trimming cut 1 base from V and 2 bases from J; bases unmatched to any gene: 5. The CDR3 region is CASSLGSSGGAYEQYF. CDR3 bases: TGTGCCAGCAGCTTAGGGTCAAGCGGGGGGGCCTACGAGCAGTACTTC.

This clonotype was observed at least ten times. The chain combines TRBV24-1 with TRBJ2-4, with TRBD1 matching 8 bases. The CDR3 totals 13 residues. Germline V gives CDR1 KGHDR, CDR2 SFDVKD. Unmatched junction bases numbered 0, after V lost 4 bases and J lost 5 bases. Here the CDR3 reads CATSEDRENIQYF. DNA for the CDR3: TGTGCCACCAGTGAGGACAGGGAAAACATTCAGTACTTC.

In its sample, this clonotype was seen many times. V and J are TRBV12-3 or TRBV12-4 and TRBJ1-2, with TRBD1 as a possible D gene (5 bases). V lost 3 bases and J lost 6, with 14 bases in between. CDR3 size: 14 residues. CDR3: CASSFSRGLNGYTF. CDR3 DNA sequence: TGTGCCAGCAGTTTCAGTCGGGGGTTGAATGGCTACACCTTC.

This clonotype was recorded many times. The rearrangement uses TRBV5-1 and TRBJ2-1; unclear D gene. V dropped 6 bases and J dropped 0 bases, with 13 bases sitting between them. Germline assignment: CDR1 SGHRS and CDR2 YFSETQ. The CDR3 covers 15 residues. CDR3 bases: TGCGCCAGCAACCCGACTTCTAGCTCCTACAATGAGCAGTTCTTC. It is translated as CASNPTSSSYNEQFF.

In its sample, this clonotype was seen many times. The V and J genes are TRBV6-1 and TRBJ2-5; 7 bases are shared with TRBD1. Germline V lookup: CDR1 MNHNS, CDR2 SASEGT. This CDR3 is built from 15 residues. Trimming took 6 bases from V and 1 from J; bases not matched to a gene: 8. The DNA for the CDR3 is TGTGCCAGCAGCCGTTTAGGACAGGTCCAAGAGACCCAGTACTTC. As protein: CASSRLGQVQETQYF.

This clonotype was seen many times. The genes are TRBV5-1 and TRBJ2-1; tentatively, D is TRBD2 (6 bases). CDR3 length: 11 amino acids. Per germline, CDR1 SGHRS and CDR2 YFSETQ. Deletions cut 5 bases from V and 9 bases from J, with 9 bases between. CDR3 region: CASSQGLEQFF. CDR3 coding DNA: TGCGCCAGCAGTCAGGGACTTGAGCAGTTCTTC.

In this sample, this clonotype turned up many times. The V and J genes are TRBV3-1 and TRBJ2-2; the D is unclear. The CDR3 has 16 amino acids. Germline assignment: CDR1 LGHDT and CDR2 YNNKEL (reference sequence). V lost 2 bases, J lost 0 bases, and 10 bases lay in between. The CDR3 spells CASSQLRYPNTGELFF. In DNA form, the CDR3 reads TGTGCCAGCAGCCAACTTCGCTATCCGAACACCGGGGAGCTGTTTTTT.

This clonotype was observed a few times. The chain carries TRBV20-1 and TRBJ2-3; 13 bases line up with TRBD2. Germline lookup yields CDR1 DFQATT and CDR2 SNEGSKA (reference sequence). V was clipped by 8 bases and J by 3 bases; unmatched bases: 5. The CDR3 is 14 amino acids. CDR3 sequence (DNA): TGCAGTCCTAAGACTAGCGGGGGGACAGATACGCAGTATTTT. Its protein is CSPKTSGGTDTQYF.

This clonotype was seen only a few times. The chain has TRBV6-1 and TRBJ1-5; 8 nucleotides agree with TRBD1. J gave up 7 bases and V 4 bases, and 9 bases lay outside the gene matches. The germline CDR1 and CDR2 sequences are MNHNS and SASEGT. The CDR3 is 15 residues long. Written as DNA, the CDR3 is TGTGCCAGCAGTGCCGACAGGGGCGGCCCGCAGCCCCAGCATTTT. Its translation: CASSADRGGPQPQHF.

This clonotype was seen repeatedly, ten times or more. This chain links TRBV5-1 with TRBJ2-2, with D maybe TRBD1 (6 bases). In germline, CDR1 is SGHRS, CDR2 YFSETQ. The V end was cut by 4 bases, the J end by 4 bases, with 8 bases between. The CDR3 covers 13 residues. CDR3 sequence: CASSGGVTGELFF. In nucleotides, the CDR3 is TGCGCCAGCAGCGGGGGCGTCACCGGGGAGCTGTTTTTT.

This clonotype was seen only a few times. The CDR3 loop is CSARDVTSGGYEQYF. For the CDR3, the DNA is TGCAGTGCTAGAGATGTTACTAGCGGGGGGTACGAGCAGTACTTC. V usage is TRBV20-1 and J usage is TRBJ2-7; TRBD2 matches 12 bases. V was clipped by 0 bases and J by 4 bases; unmatched bases: 4. The CDR3 loop spans 15 amino acids. CDR1 DFQATT and CDR2 SNEGSKA come from the germline V gene (reference sequence).

This clonotype was recorded at least ten times. The chain is built from TRBV12-3 or TRBV12-4 and TRBJ1-3; D is unresolved. The CDR3 covers 13 residues. V lost 5 bases and J lost 0, with 5 bases in between. CDR3 residues: CASSVSSGNTIYF. In DNA, the CDR3 is TGTGCCAGCAGTGTCAGCTCTGGAAACACCATATATTTT.

The chain is built from TRBV5-1 and TRBJ1-5; TRBD1 matches at 8 bases. The germline gives CDR1 SGHRS, CDR2 YFSETQ. The junction had 5 bases not matched to a gene; V was cut back by 1 base and J by 5 bases. This CDR3 comprises 15 residues. CDR3 bases: TGCGCCAGCAGCTTGACTACAGGGGGGGATCAGCCCCAGCATTTT. Protein sequence: CASSLTTGGDQPQHF.

This clonotype was detected many times. The chain links TRBV5-6 to TRBJ1-1; 9 bases align to TRBD1. This CDR3 region has 13 residues. Germline lookup yields CDR1 SGHDT and CDR2 YYEEEE. V dropped 4 bases and J dropped 11; count of bases not matched to a gene: 9. The CDR3 DNA is TGTGCCAGCAGCCCGGGACAGGGCCGGAGGGCTTTCTTT. This sequence encodes CASSPGQGRRAFF.

This clonotype occurred a few times. The gene calls are TRBV20-1 and TRBJ2-6; TRBD2 is a possible D gene (7 bases). Deletions cut 6 bases from V and 4 bases from J, with 13 bases between. Germline assignment: CDR1 DFQATT and CDR2 SNEGSKA (reference sequence). The CDR3 spans 14 residues. The CDR3 DNA follows: TGCAGTGCGGGGGGGGCACGAGGGGCCAACGTCCTGACTTTC. This codes for CSAGGARGANVLTF.

This clonotype was found many times. This chain connects TRBV7-3 to TRBJ2-1; D gene ambiguous. CDR1 is SGHTA and CDR2 is FQGTGA in the germline V gene. This CDR3 comprises 14 residues. With 3 bases removed from V and 5 bases from J, the gap between germline ends came to 11 bases. In DNA form, the CDR3 reads TGTGCCAGCAGCTTGATCGGGTTTAACAATGAGCAGTTCTTC. Encoded protein: CASSLIGFNNEQFF.

This clonotype was counted many times. This rearrangement joins TRBV5-1 to TRBJ2-7; 13 nucleotides line up with TRBD2. J lost 3 bases, V lost 0 bases, and 9 bases had no gene match. Germline CDR1 SGHRS, CDR2 YFSETQ. CDR3 length: 18 residues. The CDR3 nucleotides are TGCGCCAGCAGCTTGGCAGAAACTAGCGGGGGGGCGGACTACGAGCAGTACTTC. This sequence encodes CASSLAETSGGADYEQYF.

Many counts were recorded for this clonotype. V gene TRBV5-1 combines with J gene TRBJ1-1; D might be TRBD1 (6 bases). Per the germline V gene, CDR1 is SGHRS and CDR2 is YFSETQ. Trimming removed 4 bases at V and 5 bases at J, with 12 bases between. This CDR3 contains 13 residues. The CDR3 spells CASSREGQTEAFF. As DNA, the CDR3 is TGCGCCAGCAGCCGTGAAGGACAGACTGAAGCTTTCTTT.

This clonotype was seen only a few times. The genes are TRBV19 and TRBJ1-6; no clear D gene. Trimming took 7 bases from V and 12 from J, leaving 13 bases between them. This CDR3 spans 12 amino acids. From germline, CDR1 is LNHDA and CDR2 SQIVND (reference sequence). The CDR3 region is CASNRGEGPLHF. The CDR3, as DNA: TGTGCCAGTAATCGGGGAGAAGGACCCCTCCACTTT.

This rearrangement joins TRBV24-1 to TRBJ2-5; D perhaps matches TRBD1 (6 bases). The germline V gene has CDR1 KGHDR and CDR2 SFDVKD. This CDR3 spans 15 amino acids. V dropped 3 bases and J dropped 5 bases, with 15 bases sitting between them. For the CDR3, the DNA is TGTGCCACCAGTGATCCGGACAGTGTCCAGGAGACCCAGTACTTC. The encoded protein is CATSDPDSVQETQYF.

Ten or more counts support this clonotype. The V call is TRBV20-1, the J call TRBJ2-1; a possible D gene is TRBD2 (6 bases). Germline assignment: CDR1 DFQATT and CDR2 SNEGSKA (reference sequence). CDR3 length: 14 amino acids. V lost 5 bases, J lost 4 bases, and 15 bases lay in between. CDR3 sequence: CSAPSAGPYNEQFF. CDR3 sequence (DNA): TGCAGTGCTCCATCGGCGGGGCCTTACAATGAGCAGTTCTTC.